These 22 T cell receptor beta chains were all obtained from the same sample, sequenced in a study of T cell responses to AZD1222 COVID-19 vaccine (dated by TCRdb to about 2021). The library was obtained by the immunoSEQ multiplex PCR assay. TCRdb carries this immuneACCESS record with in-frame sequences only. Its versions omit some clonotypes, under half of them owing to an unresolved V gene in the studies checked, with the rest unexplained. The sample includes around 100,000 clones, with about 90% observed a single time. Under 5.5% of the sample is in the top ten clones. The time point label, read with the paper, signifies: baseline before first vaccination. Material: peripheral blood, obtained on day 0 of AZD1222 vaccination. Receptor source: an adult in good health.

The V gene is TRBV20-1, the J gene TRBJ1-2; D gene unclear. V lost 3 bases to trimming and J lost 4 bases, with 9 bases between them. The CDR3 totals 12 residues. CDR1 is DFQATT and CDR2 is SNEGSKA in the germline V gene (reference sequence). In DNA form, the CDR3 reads TGCAGTGCTAGTGAGGGAGGCTATGGCTACACCTTC. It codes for CSASEGGYGYTF.

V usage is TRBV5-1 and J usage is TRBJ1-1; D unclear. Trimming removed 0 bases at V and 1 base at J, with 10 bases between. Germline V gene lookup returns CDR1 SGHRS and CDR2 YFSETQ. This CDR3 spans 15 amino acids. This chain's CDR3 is CASSLEGSSNTEAFF. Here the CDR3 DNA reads TGCGCCAGCAGCTTGGAAGGCAGCTCGAACACTGAAGCTTTCTTT.

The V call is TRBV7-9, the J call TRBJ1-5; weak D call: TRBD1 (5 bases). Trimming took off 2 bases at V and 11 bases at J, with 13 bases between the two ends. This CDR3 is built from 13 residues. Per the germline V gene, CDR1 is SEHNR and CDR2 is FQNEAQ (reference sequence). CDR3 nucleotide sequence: TGTGCCAGCAGCTTAAGCAGGGATGGAGCCCAGCATTTT. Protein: CASSLSRDGAQHF.

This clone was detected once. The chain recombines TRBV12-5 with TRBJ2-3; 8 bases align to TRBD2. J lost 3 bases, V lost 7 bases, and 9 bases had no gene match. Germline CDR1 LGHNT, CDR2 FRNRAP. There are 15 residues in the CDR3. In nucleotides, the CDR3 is TGTGCTAGTGCCCTGCTAGCGGGCGGGACAGATACGCAGTATTTT. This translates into CASALLAGGTDTQYF.

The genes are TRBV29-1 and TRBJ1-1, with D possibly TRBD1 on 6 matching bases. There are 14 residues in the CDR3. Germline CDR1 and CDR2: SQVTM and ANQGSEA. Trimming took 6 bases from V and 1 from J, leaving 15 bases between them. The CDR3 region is CSVKTGTSNTEAFF. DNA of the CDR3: TGCAGCGTAAAAACCGGGACATCGAACACTGAAGCTTTCTTT. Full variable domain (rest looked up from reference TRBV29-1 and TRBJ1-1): SAVISQKPSRDICQRGTSLTIQCQVDSQVTMMFWYRQQPGQSLTLIATANQGSEATYESGFVIDKFPISRPNLTFSTLTVSNMSPEDSSIYLCSVKTGTSNTEAFFGQGTRLTVV.

CDR3 sequence reads: CASSSTGDTDTQYF. The CDR3 DNA is TGTGCCAGCAGTTCCACAGGGGATACAGATACGCAGTATTTT. This chain joins TRBV27 and TRBJ2-3; 7 bases agree with TRBD1. V trimming: 4 bases; J trimming: 3 bases; junction bases outside the gene matches: 4. This CDR3 has 14 amino acids. Germline CDR1 MNHEY, CDR2 SMNVEV (reference sequence).

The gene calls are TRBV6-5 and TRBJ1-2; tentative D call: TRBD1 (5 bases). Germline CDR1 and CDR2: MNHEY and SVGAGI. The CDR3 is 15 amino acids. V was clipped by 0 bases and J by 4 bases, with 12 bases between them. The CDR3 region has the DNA TGTGCCAGCAGTTACTCCCAGGCAGGGCTCTATGGCTACACCTTC. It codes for CASSYSQAGLYGYTF.

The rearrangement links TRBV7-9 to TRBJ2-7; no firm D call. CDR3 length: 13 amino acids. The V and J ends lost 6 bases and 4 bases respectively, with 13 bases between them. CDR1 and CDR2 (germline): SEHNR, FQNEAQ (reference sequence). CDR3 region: CASRPQRGYEQYF. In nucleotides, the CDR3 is TGTGCCAGCAGACCCCAACGCGGATACGAGCAGTACTTC.

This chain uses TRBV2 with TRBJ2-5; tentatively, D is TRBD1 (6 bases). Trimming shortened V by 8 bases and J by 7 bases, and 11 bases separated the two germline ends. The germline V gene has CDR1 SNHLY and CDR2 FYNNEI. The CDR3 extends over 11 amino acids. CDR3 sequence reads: CASGPGVTQYF. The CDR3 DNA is TGTGCCAGCGGTCCAGGGGTGACCCAGTACTTC.

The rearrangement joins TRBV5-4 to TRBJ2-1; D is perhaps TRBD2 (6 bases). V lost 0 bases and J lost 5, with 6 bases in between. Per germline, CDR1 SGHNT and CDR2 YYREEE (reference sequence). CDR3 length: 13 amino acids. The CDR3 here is CASSLGRDNEQFF. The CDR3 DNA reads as TGTGCCAGCAGCTTGGGGAGGGACAATGAGCAGTTCTTC. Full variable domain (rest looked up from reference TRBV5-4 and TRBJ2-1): ETGVTQSPTHLIKTRGQQVTLRCSSQSGHNTVSWYQQALGQGPQFIFQYYREEENGRGNFPPRFSGLQFPNYSSELNVNALELDDSALYLCASSLGRDNEQFFGPGTRLTVL.

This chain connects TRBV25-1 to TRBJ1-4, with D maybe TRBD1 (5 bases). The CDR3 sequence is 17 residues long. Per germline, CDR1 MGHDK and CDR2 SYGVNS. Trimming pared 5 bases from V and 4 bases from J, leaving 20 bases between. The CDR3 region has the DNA TGTGCCAGCAGTTCATCCCCAAGATGGGGGATTAATGAAAAACTGTTTTTT. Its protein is CASSSSPRWGINEKLFF.

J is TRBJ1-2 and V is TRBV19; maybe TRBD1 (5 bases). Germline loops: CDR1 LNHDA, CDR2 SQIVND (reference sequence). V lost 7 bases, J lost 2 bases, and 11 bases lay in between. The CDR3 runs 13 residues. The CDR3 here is CASTTRDNYGYTF. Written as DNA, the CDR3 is TGTGCCAGTACCACCAGGGACAACTATGGCTACACCTTC.

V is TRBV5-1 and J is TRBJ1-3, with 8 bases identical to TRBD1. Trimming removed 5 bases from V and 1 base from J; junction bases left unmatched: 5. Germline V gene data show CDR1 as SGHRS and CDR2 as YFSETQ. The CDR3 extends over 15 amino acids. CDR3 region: CASRGDRTSGNTIYF. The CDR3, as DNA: TGCGCCAGCAGGGGGGACAGGACTTCTGGAAACACCATATATTTT.

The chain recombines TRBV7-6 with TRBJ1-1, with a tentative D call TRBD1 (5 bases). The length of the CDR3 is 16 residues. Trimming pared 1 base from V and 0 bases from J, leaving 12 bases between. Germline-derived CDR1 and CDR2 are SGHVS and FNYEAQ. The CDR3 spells CASSLGPRGMNTEAFF. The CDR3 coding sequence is TGTGCCAGCAGCTTAGGCCCCCGGGGGATGAACACTGAAGCTTTCTTT.

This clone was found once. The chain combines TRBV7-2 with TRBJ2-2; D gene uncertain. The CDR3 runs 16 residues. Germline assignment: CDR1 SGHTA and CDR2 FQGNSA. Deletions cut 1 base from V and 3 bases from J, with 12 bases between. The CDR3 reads CASSLVVFPYTGELFF. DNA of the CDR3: TGTGCCAGCAGCTTAGTAGTATTCCCTTACACCGGGGAGCTGTTTTTT.

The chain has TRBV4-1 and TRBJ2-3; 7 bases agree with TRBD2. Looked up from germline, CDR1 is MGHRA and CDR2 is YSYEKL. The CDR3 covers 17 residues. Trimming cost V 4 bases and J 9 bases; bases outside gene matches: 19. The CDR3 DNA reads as TGCGCCAGCAGCCCCCCCTTGGGGGGGGAGGAGGCAGGAACGCAGTATTTT. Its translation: CASSPPLGGEEAGTQYF.

Here the CDR3 reads CASSQRDPSRSTDTQYF. DNA for the CDR3: TGCGCCAGCAGTCAGCGGGACCCCTCGAGAAGCACAGATACGCAGTATTTT. The genes are TRBV5-1 and TRBJ2-3, with TRBD2 matching over 7 bases. The CDR3 totals 17 residues. Germline V gene sequence: CDR1 SGHRS, CDR2 YFSETQ. V gave up 5 bases and J gave up 0 bases; unmatched junction bases: 12.

CDR3 residues: CASSGSGYEQYF. The CDR3 DNA sequence: TGTGCCAGCAGCGGATCCGGCTACGAGCAGTACTTC. The J gene is TRBJ2-7, the V gene TRBV7-9; D remains unclear. Germline V gives CDR1 SEHNR, CDR2 FQNEAQ (reference sequence). V gave up 5 bases and J gave up 3 bases, with 8 bases separating them. The CDR3 is 12 residues long.

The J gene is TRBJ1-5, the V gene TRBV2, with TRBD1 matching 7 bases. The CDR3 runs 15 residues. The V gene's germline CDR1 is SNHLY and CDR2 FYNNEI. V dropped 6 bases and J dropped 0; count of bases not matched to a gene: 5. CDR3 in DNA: TGTGCCAGCAGGGGGGACAGATCTAGCAATCAGCCCCAGCATTTT. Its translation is CASRGDRSSNQPQHF.

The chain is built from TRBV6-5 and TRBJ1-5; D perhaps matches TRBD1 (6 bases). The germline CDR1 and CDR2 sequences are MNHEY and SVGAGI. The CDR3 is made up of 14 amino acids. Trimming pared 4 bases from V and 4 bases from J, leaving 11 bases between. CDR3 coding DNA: TGTGCCAGCAGTTTAATACAGGGAAATCAGCCCCAGCATTTT. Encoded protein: CASSLIQGNQPQHF.

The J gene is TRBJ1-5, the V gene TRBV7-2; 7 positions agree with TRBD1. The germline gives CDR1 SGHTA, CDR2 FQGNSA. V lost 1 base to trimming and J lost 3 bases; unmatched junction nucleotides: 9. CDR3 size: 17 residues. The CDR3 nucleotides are TGTGCCAGCAGCTTAGACAGGGGTTTTGAGGTCAATCAGCCCCAGCATTTT. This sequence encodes CASSLDRGFEVNQPQHF.

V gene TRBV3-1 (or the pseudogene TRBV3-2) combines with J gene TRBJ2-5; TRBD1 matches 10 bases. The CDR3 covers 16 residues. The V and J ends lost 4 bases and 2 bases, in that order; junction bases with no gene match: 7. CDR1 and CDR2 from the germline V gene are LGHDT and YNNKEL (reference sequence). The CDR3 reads CASSRAGTGEQETQYF. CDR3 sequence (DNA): TGTGCCAGCAGCCGAGCCGGGACAGGGGAACAAGAGACCCAGTACTTC.